Shown below are 22 T cell receptor beta chains from a single sample sequenced in a study of T cells in Graves' hyperthyroidism and ophthalmopathy. Using RNA transcripts as the source, TCR beta CDR3 regions were amplified. A first-round RT-PCR of the TCR CDR3 used the HTBI primer set. Each CDR3 protein is one row after TCRdb ran MiXCR on the multiplex PCR reads. The profile covers 540,000 or so distinct CDR3 sequences, with around 16% appearing a single time and under 8% taken by the ten largest. The sequencing sample was made of blood. The receptors here all came from a woman aged 25 to 39 with Graves' hyperthyroidism.

This clonotype came up many times. This chain joins TRBV5-1 and TRBJ1-2; D uncertain. V was pared by 0 bases and J by 0 bases, with 6 bases between. There are 14 residues in the CDR3. Germline V gives CDR1 SGHRS, CDR2 YFSETQ. CDR3: CASSLDRTNYGYTF. CDR3 coding DNA: TGCGCCAGCAGCTTGGACAGAACTAACTATGGCTACACCTTC. Full variable domain (outside the CDR3, taken from reference TRBV5-1 and TRBJ1-2): KAGVTQTPRYLIKTRGQQVTLSCSPISGHRSVSWYQQTPGQGLQFLFEYFSETQRNKGNFPGRFSGRQFSNSRSEMNVSTLELGDSALYLCASSLDRTNYGYTFGSGTRLTVV.

The sample holds many counts of this clonotype. V is TRBV5-1 and J is TRBJ1-1; TRBD1 is a possible D gene (5 bases). The CDR3 contains 16 residues. Per germline, CDR1 SGHRS and CDR2 YFSETQ. The ends were cut back, 1 base at V and 5 bases at J, with 18 bases in the middle. This chain's CDR3 is CASSLMPGPSETEAFF. The CDR3 DNA reads TGCGCCAGCAGCTTGATGCCGGGACCATCGGAGACTGAAGCTTTCTTT. Supplemented by reference TRBV5-1 and TRBJ1-1, the full variable domain reads KAGVTQTPRYLIKTRGQQVTLSCSPISGHRSVSWYQQTPGQGLQFLFEYFSETQRNKGNFPGRFSGRQFSNSRSEMNVSTLELGDSALYLCASSLMPGPSETEAFFGQGTRLTVV.

This clonotype has a count of ten or more. The chain joins TRBV3-1 to TRBJ2-1; D is possibly TRBD2 (5 bases). The ends were cut back, 1 base at V and 5 bases at J, with 15 bases in the middle. The CDR3 extends over 16 amino acids. Germline lookup yields CDR1 LGHDT and CDR2 YNNKEL (reference sequence). The CDR3 nucleotides are TGTGCCAGCAGCCAAGTGTGGAGGTCAAAGAACAATGAGCAGTTCTTC. Amino acids: CASSQVWRSKNNEQFF.

This clonotype showed up many times. The rearrangement links TRBV11-2 to TRBJ1-1; the D is unclear. Per the germline V gene, CDR1 is SGHAT and CDR2 is FQNNGV. V lost 5 bases, J lost 4 bases, and 14 bases lay in between. This CDR3 spans 14 amino acids. This CDR3 is CASSNGIPGTEAFF. CDR3 sequence (DNA): TGTGCCAGCAGCAACGGGATTCCAGGCACTGAAGCTTTCTTT.

This clonotype was observed many times. J is TRBJ2-1 and V is TRBV28, with 7 bases identical to TRBD2. This CDR3 has 16 residues. In germline, CDR1 is MDHEN, CDR2 SYDVKM. J was trimmed by 0 bases and V by 5 bases; bases with no gene match: 7. The CDR3 DNA reads as TGTGCCAGCAGTAAAACTAGCGCCAGCTCCTACAATGAGCAGTTCTTC. Translating gives CASSKTSASSYNEQFF.

This clonotype was detected many times. The chain employs TRBV3-1 and TRBJ2-3, with no clear D. There are 12 residues in the CDR3. Germline V gene sequence: CDR1 LGHDT, CDR2 YNNKEL (reference sequence). Trimming left V 1 base short and J 7 bases short, with 6 bases between. CDR3 coding DNA: TGTGCCAGCAGCCAAGGGGTGAATACGCAGTATTTT. Translating it yields CASSQGVNTQYF.

This chain joins TRBV14 and TRBJ2-2, with D perhaps TRBD2 (5 bases). Trimming left V 2 bases short and J 7 bases short, with 17 bases between. Germline assignment: CDR1 SGHDN and CDR2 FVKESK. CDR3 size: 16 residues. The CDR3: CASSQHRAQRFGELFF. CDR3 DNA: TGTGCCAGCAGCCAACACCGGGCCCAGCGGTTCGGGGAGCTGTTTTTT.

This clonotype turned up a few times. The genes are TRBV30 and TRBJ2-1; D possibly corresponds to TRBD2 (7 bases). CDR1 and CDR2 (germline): GTSNPN, SVGIG (reference sequence). The CDR3 extends over 14 amino acids. V dropped 4 bases and J dropped 1 base, with 11 bases sitting between them. CDR3 protein: CAWKGGESYNEQFF. The CDR3 coding sequence is TGTGCCTGGAAAGGGGGGGAGTCCTACAATGAGCAGTTCTTC.

The chain employs TRBV2 and TRBJ1-5; TRBD1 agrees at 9 bases. The V and J ends lost 6 bases and 2 bases, in that order; junction bases with no gene match: 17. The CDR3 consists of 19 residues. Germline CDR1 SNHLY, CDR2 FYNNEI. The CDR3 DNA reads TGTGCCAGCAGCCCGGGGACAGGGCTGGATTACGGTGGCAATCAGCCCCAGCATTTT. Residues: CASSPGTGLDYGGNQPQHF.

In this sample, this clonotype turned up many times. The junction and the germline gene differ at one end; a read error may be behind it. The V and J genes are TRBV28 and TRBJ2-5, with D unclear. Germline assignment: CDR1 MDHEN and CDR2 SYDVKM. This CDR3 is built from 11 residues. The CDR3 protein is CASSLSGGRNF. CDR3 nucleotides: TGTGCCAGCAGTTTATCCGGCGGCAGGAACTTC.

This clonotype showed up many times. The genes are TRBV28 and TRBJ1-1, with 7 positions matching TRBD1. The CDR3 has 13 amino acids. The germline CDR1 and CDR2 sequences are MDHEN and SYDVKM. The V gene end was trimmed by 5 bases and the J gene end by 7 bases; junction bases not matched to a gene: 7. The CDR3 DNA reads as TGTGCCAGCAGTCCAGGGGGTACCCTTGAAGCTTTCTTT. This sequence encodes CASSPGGTLEAFF.

There are a few counts of this clonotype. The V and J genes are TRBV20-1 and TRBJ2-1; TRBD2 matches 8 bases. J lost 5 bases, V lost 0 bases, and 6 bases had no gene match. Germline CDR1 DFQATT, CDR2 SNEGSKA (reference sequence). The CDR3 is 15 amino acids. The CDR3, as DNA: TGCAGTGCTAGAGATGTACTAGCGGTTAACAATGAGCAGTTCTTC. Its translation is CSARDVLAVNNEQFF.

This clonotype was observed a handful of times. The rearrangement uses TRBV27 and TRBJ2-7; tentatively, D is TRBD1 (6 bases). Germline V gives CDR1 MNHEY, CDR2 SMNVEV (reference sequence). This CDR3 is built from 13 residues. The ends were cut back, 5 bases at V and 3 bases at J, with 11 bases in the middle. CDR3 amino acids: CASSNKGDYEQYF. DNA of the CDR3: TGTGCCAGCAGTAATAAGGGGGACTACGAGCAGTACTTC.

This clonotype was found many times. This sequence joins TRBV4-1 and TRBJ1-2; 8 bases are shared with TRBD1. The CDR3 runs 15 residues. After removal of 2 bases from V and 2 bases from J, the junction contained 4 bases not matched to a gene. Germline V gene sequence: CDR1 MGHRA, CDR2 YSYEKL. The CDR3 sequence: CASSQTGQGNYGYTF. CDR3 coding DNA: TGCGCCAGCAGCCAAACCGGACAGGGAAACTATGGCTACACCTTC.

The sample holds many counts of this clonotype. V usage is TRBV12-3 or TRBV12-4 and J usage is TRBJ2-1, with D possibly called TRBD1 or TRBD2 (6 bases each). CDR3 length: 15 amino acids. The ends were cut back, 2 bases at V and 1 base at J, with 9 bases in the middle. CDR3 amino acids: CASSLWGASYNEQFF. As DNA, the CDR3 is TGTGCCAGCAGTTTATGGGGGGCGTCCTACAATGAGCAGTTCTTC.

This clonotype was recorded a few times. The V call is TRBV2, the J call TRBJ2-3, with D perhaps matching TRBD2 (5 bases). The CDR3 loop spans 14 amino acids. Germline V lookup: CDR1 SNHLY, CDR2 FYNNEI. V was pared by 10 bases and J by 0 bases, with 14 bases between. The CDR3 DNA is TGTGCCACTCGCCGGGGTCTTAGCACAGATACGCAGTATTTT. Translation: CATRRGLSTDTQYF. The full variable domain, completed using reference TRBV2 and TRBJ2-3, is EPEVTQTPSHQVTQMGQEVILRCVPISNHLYFYWYRQILGQKVEFLVSFYNNEISEKSEIFDDQFSVERPDGSNFTLKIRSTKLEDSAMYFCATRRGLSTDTQYFGPGTRLTVL.

This clonotype has a handful of counts. The J gene is TRBJ1-4, the V gene TRBV7-9; D possibly corresponds to TRBD1 (5 bases). The CDR3 contains 15 residues. CDR1 is SEHNR and CDR2 is FQNEAQ in the germline V gene (reference sequence). V was shortened by 1 base and J by 8 bases, with 14 bases between the two germline ends. The CDR3 sequence: CASSLEGGVGEKLFF. In nucleotides, the CDR3 is TGTGCCAGCAGCTTAGAGGGAGGGGTCGGCGAAAAACTGTTTTTT.

This clonotype was seen at least ten times. This CDR3 reads CASSLGQGHYEQYF. CDR3 nucleotides: TGTGCCAGCAGCTTGGGACAGGGGCATTACGAGCAGTACTTC. The chain is built from TRBV11-2 and TRBJ2-7, with 10 positions matching TRBD1. Germline lookup yields CDR1 SGHAT and CDR2 FQNNGV. V was clipped by 3 bases and J by 4 bases; unmatched bases: 3. The CDR3 is 14 amino acids.

This clonotype was detected only a few times. CDR3 residues: CATSRGGDTQYF. CDR3 sequence (DNA): TGTGCCACCAGCAGAGGTGGCGATACGCAGTATTTT. The V and J genes are TRBV15 and TRBJ2-3; D remains ambiguous. CDR3 size: 12 residues. Per germline, CDR1 LNHNV and CDR2 YYDKDF (reference sequence). V lost 1 base and J lost 6, with 5 bases in between.

The chain is built from TRBV29-1 and TRBJ1-2; tentative D call: TRBD1 (5 bases). Germline CDR1 and CDR2: SQVTM and ANQGSEA. The CDR3 is 13 amino acids. V lost 7 bases and J 3 bases, leaving 15 bases between the germline ends. In DNA form, the CDR3 reads TGCAGCGCCAAGACCGGGACGGACTATGGCTACACCTTC. Its translation: CSAKTGTDYGYTF.

This clonotype has more than one count but fewer than ten. The DNA for the CDR3 is TGTGCCAGCAGCACCTCCAGGGAGGGGATCCAGTACTTC. Translated: CASSTSREGIQYF. This chain connects TRBV7-9 to TRBJ2-5; 7 bases agree with TRBD2. In germline, CDR1 is SEHNR, CDR2 FQNEAQ (reference sequence). V trimming: 5 bases; J trimming: 10 bases; junction bases outside the gene matches: 10. CDR3 length equals 13 residues.

Ten or more counts support this clonotype. The chain has TRBV7-8 and TRBJ2-5; tentative D call: TRBD2 (7 bases). This CDR3 contains 15 residues. CDR1 is SGHVS, CDR2 FQNEAQ, per germline. V lost 3 bases and J lost 2, with 13 bases in between. The CDR3, as DNA: TGTGCCAGCAGCTTTACAGGGAGGGGGCAAGAGACCCAGTACTTC. Amino acid sequence: CASSFTGRGQETQYF.